Following are 26 T cell receptor beta chains from one sample sequenced in a study of blood T cell repertoires in COVID-19. The assay was immunoSEQ multiplex PCR, and TCRdb's table has in-frame clones only and misses some. The sample has more than 300,000 clones, roughly nine tenths seen once; the top ten hold around 0.94%. Input material: PBMCs or T cells enriched from blood (not recorded which). The receptor set was obtained from a middle-aged woman who had been exposed to COVID-19.

The chain is built from TRBV9 and TRBJ2-1; D call uncertain. The CDR3 is made up of 16 amino acids. V lost 5 bases, J lost 0 bases, and 15 bases lay in between. Germline CDR1 SGDLS, CDR2 YYNGEE. CDR3 sequence: CASSRDLGNSYNEQFF. Written as DNA, the CDR3 is TGTGCCAGCAGTCGTGATCTAGGCAACTCCTACAATGAGCAGTTCTTC.

The gene calls are TRBV14 and TRBJ2-2, with TRBD1 matching over 9 bases. The germline gives CDR1 SGHDN, CDR2 FVKESK. V lost 7 bases to trimming and J lost 6 bases; unmatched junction nucleotides: 21. CDR3 size: 19 residues. The CDR3 is CASTQIVVYRGLTPGELFF. The CDR3, as DNA: TGTGCCAGCACCCAGATAGTCGTATACAGGGGGCTAACACCCGGGGAGCTGTTTTTT.

This rearrangement joins TRBV15 to TRBJ1-4, with D unclear. Germline V gene lookup returns CDR1 LNHNV and CDR2 YYDKDF (reference sequence). V was shortened by 0 bases and J by 0 bases, with 8 bases between the two germline ends. This CDR3 comprises 16 residues. The CDR3 coding sequence is TGTGCCACCAGCAGAGATGGGCGTGCAACTAATGAAAAACTGTTTTTT. Its translation: CATSRDGRATNEKLFF.

V usage is TRBV7-2 and J usage is TRBJ2-7; D gene unclear. Germline-derived CDR1 and CDR2 are SGHTA and FQGNSA. CDR3 length equals 13 residues. V was cut by 3 bases and J by 0 bases, with 6 bases left in between. The CDR3 loop is CASSLRPSYEQYF. DNA of the CDR3: TGTGCCAGCAGCTTGAGGCCCTCCTACGAGCAGTACTTC.

J is TRBJ2-5 and V is TRBV5-4, with D possibly matching TRBD1 (6 bases). The ends were cut back, 0 bases at V and 4 bases at J, with 10 bases in the middle. This CDR3 comprises 14 residues. The V gene's germline CDR1 is SGHNT and CDR2 YYREEE (reference sequence). CDR3: CASSLGTGRETQYF. In nucleotides, the CDR3 is TGTGCCAGCAGCTTGGGTACAGGGCGAGAGACCCAGTACTTC.

A single count supports this clone. The V call is TRBV27, the J call TRBJ2-2; TRBD1 might be the D (5 bases). The CDR3 is 14 amino acids. Germline V lookup: CDR1 MNHEY, CDR2 SMNVEV (reference sequence). V shed 6 bases and J shed 4 bases, with 12 bases lying between them. The CDR3 sequence: CASRAGLITGELFF. The CDR3 DNA is TGTGCCAGCAGGGCAGGGCTTATCACCGGGGAGCTGTTTTTT.

The chain carries TRBV29-1 and TRBJ2-1; 14 nucleotides align to TRBD2. V shed 1 base, J shed 7 bases, and the junction held 15 bases outside the gene matches. CDR3 length: 19 amino acids. Germline V lookup: CDR1 SQVTM, CDR2 ANQGSEA. CDR3 amino acids: CSVEAYGTSGSFARNEQFF. CDR3 sequence (DNA): TGCAGCGTTGAAGCCTACGGGACTAGCGGGAGTTTCGCGAGGAATGAGCAGTTCTTC.

The J gene is TRBJ1-4, the V gene TRBV7-9; possibly TRBD1 for D (5 bases). CDR1 and CDR2 (germline): SEHNR, FQNEAQ (reference sequence). This CDR3 has 19 residues. Deletions cut 3 bases from V and 0 bases from J, with 20 bases between. The CDR3 DNA sequence: TGTGCCAGCAGCTTCCCCGACAGACGGAGTGGCGCAACTAATGAAAAACTGTTTTTT. Translated: CASSFPDRRSGATNEKLFF.

This clone occurred a few times. This chain connects TRBV7-2 to TRBJ1-1; D gene ambiguous. The CDR3 runs to 11 residues. The V and J ends lost 0 bases and 8 bases respectively, with 4 bases between them. CDR1 and CDR2 from the germline V gene are SGHTA and FQGNSA. CDR3 sequence: CASSLAREAFF. CDR3 DNA: TGTGCCAGCAGCTTAGCGCGAGAAGCTTTCTTT.

The J gene is TRBJ1-3, the V gene TRBV15; D is uncertain. Trimming cost V 8 bases and J 0 bases, with 14 bases left between them. Germline V gives CDR1 LNHNV, CDR2 YYDKDF (reference sequence). The CDR3 extends over 15 amino acids. The CDR3: CATSPSENSGNTIYF. For the CDR3, the DNA is TGTGCCACCTCTCCGAGTGAAAACTCTGGAAACACCATATATTTT.

The chain links TRBV6-1 to TRBJ2-5, with 10 bases matching TRBD2. Losses at the gene ends were 4 bases for V and 5 bases for J; bases not matched to a gene: 4. The CDR3 is made up of 14 amino acids. The V gene's germline CDR1 is MNHNS and CDR2 SASEGT. CDR3 amino acids: CASSVAGGPETQYF. DNA of the CDR3: TGTGCCAGCAGTGTAGCGGGAGGTCCGGAGACCCAGTACTTC.

V and J are TRBV7-2 and TRBJ1-3; D may be TRBD1 (6 bases). Per the germline V gene, CDR1 is SGHTA and CDR2 is FQGNSA. V shed 1 base and J shed 0 bases, with 10 bases lying between them. The CDR3 consists of 16 residues. CDR3 DNA: TGTGCCAGCAGCTTAGTTGTCAGGGGCTCTGGAAACACCATATATTTT. Protein sequence: CASSLVVRGSGNTIYF.

This chain uses TRBV7-3 with TRBJ2-1; 9 bases are a match to TRBD2. V was pared by 5 bases and J by 7 bases, with 9 bases of the junction left unmatched. Germline CDR1 is SGHTA and CDR2 is FQGTGA. The CDR3 is made up of 15 amino acids. The CDR3: CASSQTSGKGNEQFF. CDR3 DNA sequence: TGTGCCAGCAGCCAGACTAGCGGAAAAGGAAATGAGCAGTTCTTC.

This clone has a handful of counts. The sample has other DNA sequences that encode this CDR3 too. The chain recombines TRBV15 with TRBJ1-5; D not resolved. Trimming stripped 0 bases from V and 1 base from J, with 7 bases between. Germline CDR1 LNHNV, CDR2 YYDKDF (reference sequence). This CDR3 contains 15 residues. The CDR3 DNA sequence: TGTGCCACCAGCAGAGACAGAGGAAGCAATCAGCCCCAGCATTTT. Translating it yields CATSRDRGSNQPQHF.

The chain employs TRBV5-1 and TRBJ1-4; D is unclear. V lost 5 bases and J 0 bases, leaving 11 bases between the germline ends. This CDR3 is built from 15 residues. Germline CDR1 and CDR2: SGHRS and YFSETQ. DNA for the CDR3: TGCGCCAGCAGAGTCAGGCTATCAACTAATGAAAAACTGTTTTTT. Translation: CASRVRLSTNEKLFF.

J is TRBJ1-2 and V is TRBV6-5, with D perhaps matching TRBD1 (6 bases). CDR3 length equals 14 residues. Germline loops: CDR1 MNHEY, CDR2 SVGAGI. V gave up 0 bases and J gave up 7 bases, with 12 bases separating them. The CDR3 protein is CASSYSGGQRGYTF. For the CDR3, the DNA is TGTGCCAGCAGTTACTCGGGCGGACAGCGTGGCTACACCTTC.

This chain uses TRBV5-1 with TRBJ2-1; TRBD1 might be the D (6 bases). V lost 0 bases, J lost 6 bases, and 10 bases lay in between. This CDR3 spans 14 amino acids. CDR1 SGHRS and CDR2 YFSETQ come from the germline V gene. The CDR3 nucleotides read TGCGCCAGCAGCTTGGCCACAGGGACCAATGAGCAGTTCTTC. Translation: CASSLATGTNEQFF. The variable domain in full, with the rest retrieved from reference TRBV5-1 and TRBJ2-1, is KAGVTQTPRYLIKTRGQQVTLSCSPISGHRSVSWYQQTPGQGLQFLFEYFSETQRNKGNFPGRFSGRQFSNSRSEMNVSTLELGDSALYLCASSLATGTNEQFFGPGTRLTVL.

The CDR3 DNA reads TGTGCCAGCAGCGTAGGTGCTATGAACACCGGGGAGCTGTTTTTT. It codes for CASSVGAMNTGELFF. The chain couples TRBV9 to TRBJ2-2; D call uncertain. The CDR3 is 15 amino acids. V lost 0 bases to trimming and J lost 1 base, with 7 bases between them. Germline CDR1 SGDLS, CDR2 YYNGEE.

V is TRBV6-5 and J is TRBJ2-3; a weak D match, TRBD2 (6 bases). V was shortened by 6 bases and J by 3 bases, with 10 bases between the two germline ends. Germline CDR1 reads MNHEY; CDR2 reads SVGAGI. The CDR3 runs 13 residues. The CDR3 bases are TGTGCCAGCAGGCCCGGAGGGACAGATACGCAGTATTTT. The encoded protein is CASRPGGTDTQYF.

This chain joins TRBV19 and TRBJ1-2; D remains ambiguous. The CDR3 has 14 amino acids. V was trimmed by 6 bases and J by 2 bases, leaving 13 bases between them. The germline V gene encodes CDR1 LNHDA and CDR2 SQIVND (reference sequence). The CDR3: CASRYGRLNYGYTF. CDR3 coding DNA: TGTGCCAGTAGATACGGCAGGCTAAACTATGGCTACACCTTC.

The CDR3 bases are TGCGCCAGCAGCTTGGGAGGAACAGGGAGGAACACTGAAGCTTTCTTT. This codes for CASSLGGTGRNTEAFF. The chain combines TRBV5-1 with TRBJ1-1; maybe TRBD1 (6 bases). V dropped 0 bases and J dropped 1 base, with 13 bases sitting between them. Per germline, CDR1 SGHRS and CDR2 YFSETQ. The CDR3 runs 16 residues.

V gene TRBV2 combines with J gene TRBJ2-7, with TRBD2 as a possible D gene (7 bases). Trimming left V 7 bases short and J 6 bases short, with 13 bases between. The CDR3 runs 12 residues. Germline V lookup: CDR1 SNHLY, CDR2 FYNNEI. The CDR3 region has the DNA TGTGCCAGCACCTTAGGGGGGGGCGAGCAGTACTTC. Its protein product is CASTLGGGEQYF. Complete variable domain (other parts from reference TRBV2 and TRBJ2-7): EPEVTQTPSHQVTQMGQEVILRCVPISNHLYFYWYRQILGQKVEFLVSFYNNEISEKSEIFDDQFSVERPDGSNFTLKIRSTKLEDSAMYFCASTLGGGEQYFGPGTRLTVT.

The genes are TRBV5-4 and TRBJ1-1; perhaps TRBD1 as D (5 bases). From germline, CDR1 is SGHNT and CDR2 YYREEE (reference sequence). Trimming took 4 bases from V and 5 from J, leaving 15 bases between them. The CDR3 runs to 14 residues. The CDR3 coding sequence is TGTGCCAGCAGCCCGGGACTTCGAGGGACTGAAGCTTTCTTT. As protein: CASSPGLRGTEAFF.

This chain connects TRBV30 to TRBJ1-1; maybe TRBD1 (6 bases). Per germline, CDR1 GTSNPN and CDR2 SVGIG (reference sequence). CDR3 length equals 14 residues. V lost 2 bases and J lost 3, with 13 bases in between. The CDR3 DNA reads TGTGCCTGGAGTATCGGGACACCTGACACTGAAGCTTTCTTT. Amino acids: CAWSIGTPDTEAFF.

The V gene is TRBV11-3, the J gene TRBJ2-3; the match to TRBD1 covers 8 bases. The CDR3 spans 14 residues. CDR1 and CDR2 (germline): SGHNT, YENEEA. Trimming cost V 6 bases and J 3 bases; bases outside gene matches: 5. The CDR3 reads CASSFRGQTDTQYF. The CDR3 coding sequence is TGTGCCAGCAGTTTCAGGGGGCAGACAGATACGCAGTATTTT.

The rearrangement joins TRBV10-3 to TRBJ1-6; 10 bases map to TRBD1. Unmatched junction bases numbered 3, after V lost 1 base and J lost 9 bases. CDR1 and CDR2 from the germline V gene are ENHRY and SYGVKD. The CDR3 has 15 residues. CDR3 DNA: TGTGCCATCAGTGAGTGGGGGACAGGGGTTTCACCCCTCCACTTT. Its protein is CAISEWGTGVSPLHF.